Listed here are 30 T cell receptor beta chains from one sample, sequenced in a study of T cells in Graves' hyperthyroidism and ophthalmopathy. Researchers took RNA transcripts and amplified the TCR beta CDR3 regions from them. During a first-round RT-PCR of the TCR CDR3, the HTBI primer set was used. TCRdb recomputed calls from the multiplex PCR reads with MiXCR, one row per CDR3 protein. The sample has about 210,000 distinct CDR3 sequences; roughly 15% are singletons. Sample: blood. The receptor source for this set is a man aged 45-65 years with Graves' hyperthyroidism.

In the case of this clonotype: A single base separates this from a much larger clone, so it may be a read error. The rearrangement uses TRBV24-1 and TRBJ1-2; 10 nucleotides line up with TRBD1. The CDR3 is 17 amino acids. The ends lost 2 bases at V and 4 bases at J; junction bases unmatched: 9. Germline V lookup: CDR1 KGHDR, CDR2 SFDVKD. The CDR3 DNA reads TGTGCCACCAGTGATTCGACAGGGGGCGTTTCCACCTATGGCTACACCTTC. It specifies CATSDSTGGVSTYGYTF.

The chain recombines TRBV24-1 with TRBJ2-1; D uncertain. Germline CDR1 and CDR2: KGHDR and SFDVKD. The length of the CDR3 is 11 residues. Trimming shortened V by 4 bases and J by 8 bases, and 5 bases separated the two germline ends. CDR3 bases: TGTGCCACCAGTGAAGGATATGAGCAGTTCTTC. It codes for CATSEGYEQFF.

The chain combines TRBV20-1 with TRBJ2-3; TRBD2 aligns across 10 bases. This CDR3 is built from 15 residues. CDR1 is DFQATT, CDR2 SNEGSKA, per germline (reference sequence). Trimming removed 5 bases from V and 2 bases from J; junction bases left unmatched: 7. The CDR3 loop is CSAPRTSGYTDTQYF. The CDR3 coding sequence is TGCAGTGCTCCTAGGACTAGCGGTTACACAGATACGCAGTATTTT.

This clonotype was picked up many times. The V gene is TRBV20-1, the J gene TRBJ2-1, with D tentatively TRBD2 (5 bases). Germline CDR1 reads DFQATT; CDR2 reads SNEGSKA (reference sequence). The CDR3 contains 11 residues. CDR3 DNA sequence: TGCAGCATTAGACTATTCGATGAGCAGTTCTTC. Translated: CSIRLFDEQFF.

This clonotype turned up a few times. This chain connects TRBV9 to TRBJ2-7, with 8 bases fitting TRBD2. The CDR3 is made up of 13 amino acids. The germline V gene has CDR1 SGDLS and CDR2 YYNGEE. With 3 bases clipped from V and 5 bases from J, the junction kept 4 bases outside the gene matches. The CDR3 reads CASSAGLGHEQYF. As DNA, the CDR3 is TGTGCCAGCAGCGCGGGACTAGGCCACGAGCAGTACTTC.

This clonotype appeared many times. CDR3 DNA sequence: TGTGCCAGCAGCACCGGGACAGGGGATGGCTACACCTTC. This encodes CASSTGTGDGYTF. The V and J genes are TRBV2 and TRBJ1-2, with 10 bases that match TRBD1. V was pared by 6 bases and J by 6 bases, with 4 bases of the junction left unmatched. Germline assignment: CDR1 SNHLY and CDR2 FYNNEI. This CDR3 spans 13 amino acids.

This clonotype has ten or more counts. The chain uses TRBV19 and TRBJ2-1; 7 positions agree with TRBD2. This CDR3 has 15 amino acids. Trimming cost V 5 bases and J 3 bases; bases outside gene matches: 7. CDR1 is LNHDA and CDR2 is SQIVND in the germline V gene (reference sequence). The DNA of the CDR3 is TGTGCCAGTAGTGCCCGGGACTACCTCTACAATGAGCAGTTCTTC. This encodes CASSARDYLYNEQFF.

V gene TRBV6-2 or TRBV6-3 combines with J gene TRBJ2-2; D unclear. Germline V lookup: CDR1 MNHEY, CDR2 SVGEGT. The CDR3 totals 15 residues. Trimming took 5 bases from V and 0 from J, leaving 10 bases between them. CDR3 loop: CASSALNTNTGELFF. The CDR3 bases are TGTGCCAGCAGTGCGCTTAACACGAACACCGGGGAGCTGTTTTTT.

This chain uses TRBV30 with TRBJ1-5; a weak D match, TRBD1 (6 bases). Between the trimmed V and J ends, which lost 0 bases and 5 bases, there was a span of 11 bases. Germline V gene lookup returns CDR1 GTSNPN and CDR2 SVGIG (reference sequence). The length of the CDR3 is 14 residues. Here the CDR3 DNA reads TGTGCCTGGAGTGTTAAGGGGGGCGATCAGCCCCAGCATTTT. Translated: CAWSVKGGDQPQHF.

There are many counts of this clonotype. The chain links TRBV20-1 to TRBJ1-5; D ambiguous. Trimming shortened V by 0 bases and J by 0 bases, and 9 bases separated the two germline ends. There are 15 residues in the CDR3. Germline CDR1 reads DFQATT; CDR2 reads SNEGSKA (reference sequence). CDR3 region: CSARDRLYSNQPQHF. CDR3 nucleotides: TGCAGTGCTAGAGATAGGCTCTATAGCAATCAGCCCCAGCATTTT.

This clonotype was picked up a small number of times. The chain has TRBV28 and TRBJ1-3; TRBD1 matches 7 bases. The ends lost 7 bases at V and 9 bases at J; junction bases unmatched: 12. The CDR3 has 14 residues. Per germline, CDR1 MDHEN and CDR2 SYDVKM. This CDR3 reads CASIQGVGLGTIYF. DNA of the CDR3: TGTGCCAGCATCCAGGGGGTTGGGCTCGGCACCATATATTTT.

This clonotype was picked up many times. This chain connects TRBV2 to TRBJ2-7; D is undetermined. V dropped 7 bases and J dropped 1 base, with 17 bases sitting between them. From germline, CDR1 is SNHLY and CDR2 FYNNEI. There are 15 residues in the CDR3. The CDR3 nucleotides are TGTGCCAGCAAAACGACCTGGACCCAGTCCTACGAGCAGTACTTC. Protein product: CASKTTWTQSYEQYF.

Worth noting for this clonotype: A much larger clone lies a single base off, so this may be a read error. This rearrangement joins TRBV25-1 to TRBJ2-7; weak D call: TRBD1 (5 bases). V gave up 4 bases and J gave up 3 bases, with 10 bases separating them. There are 13 residues in the CDR3. From germline, CDR1 is MGHDK and CDR2 SYGVNS. CDR3 nucleotide sequence: TGTGCCAGCAGTGCCCGTGGACACTACGAGCAGTACTTC. The encoded protein is CASSARGHYEQYF.

The genes are TRBV20-1 and TRBJ2-2, with D maybe TRBD2 (6 bases). V was trimmed by 0 bases and J by 2 bases, leaving 10 bases between them. CDR3 length: 15 amino acids. The germline V gene has CDR1 DFQATT and CDR2 SNEGSKA (reference sequence). CDR3 residues: CSARDWGENTGELFF. The CDR3 DNA reads TGCAGTGCTAGAGATTGGGGGGAAAACACCGGGGAGCTGTTTTTT.

The chain combines TRBV5-6 with TRBJ1-1, with a weak D call TRBD1 (5 bases). Trimming removed 3 bases from V and 6 bases from J, with 18 bases in between. Germline CDR1 is SGHDT and CDR2 is YYEEEE. This CDR3 has 15 residues. In DNA form, the CDR3 reads TGTGCCAGCAGCTCGTATAGCAGGGTCGGGTCTGAAGCTTTCTTT. Residues: CASSSYSRVGSEAFF.

The sample holds many counts of this clonotype. This chain connects TRBV5-1 to TRBJ2-1; TRBD1 might be the D (6 bases). The CDR3 covers 14 residues. V was trimmed by 0 bases and J by 3 bases, leaving 7 bases between them. CDR1 and CDR2 from the germline V gene are SGHRS and YFSETQ. CDR3 protein: CASSLGDIYNEQFF. CDR3 nucleotides: TGCGCCAGCAGCTTGGGGGACATCTACAATGAGCAGTTCTTC.

This clonotype was recorded many times. V and J are TRBV18 and TRBJ1-5, with a possible D match to TRBD1 (5 bases). Per germline, CDR1 KGHSH and CDR2 LQKENI. This CDR3 comprises 15 residues. Trimming removed 3 bases from V and 5 bases from J, with 14 bases in between. The chain's CDR3 is CASSPLPGRDQPQHF. The CDR3 DNA follows: TGTGCCAGCTCACCTCTGCCGGGCAGGGATCAGCCCCAGCATTTT.

The genes are TRBV11-3 and TRBJ2-5; D gene unclear. V shed 7 bases and J shed 2 bases, with 23 bases lying between them. This CDR3 is built from 17 residues. Per germline, CDR1 SGHNT and CDR2 YENEEA. The CDR3, as DNA: TGTGCCAGCACCCTAAGTTTCGGAGCGAGAGTGCAAGAGACCCAGTACTTC. It yields the protein CASTLSFGARVQETQYF.

This clonotype was counted ten times or more. This chain joins TRBV7-2 and TRBJ2-1; D is possibly TRBD2 (6 bases). The CDR3 totals 12 residues. Trimming removed 5 bases at V and 9 bases at J, with 11 bases between. The germline V gene has CDR1 SGHTA and CDR2 FQGNSA. In nucleotides, the CDR3 is TGTGCCAGCAGCACGACTAGTGTTGAGCAGTTCTTC. Its translation: CASSTTSVEQFF.

The chain is built from TRBV6-2 or TRBV6-3 and TRBJ1-2; D is perhaps TRBD1 (6 bases). Germline V gene sequence: CDR1 MNHEY, CDR2 SVGEGT. Trimming shortened V by 6 bases and J by 4 bases, and 12 bases separated the two germline ends. The CDR3 is made up of 13 amino acids. For the CDR3, the DNA is TGTGCCAGCAGGCCCACAGGGATCTATGGCTACACCTTC. Translating gives CASRPTGIYGYTF.

This clonotype occurred many times. The chain has TRBV2 and TRBJ2-7, with D tentatively TRBD1 or TRBD2 (7 bases each). Trimming cost V 4 bases and J 0 bases, with 19 bases left between them. The CDR3 is 17 amino acids. The germline V gene encodes CDR1 SNHLY and CDR2 FYNNEI. CDR3 region: CASSGPAGQWSSYEQYF. CDR3 DNA: TGTGCCAGCAGTGGCCCAGCGGGACAGTGGTCCTCCTACGAGCAGTACTTC.

The chain is built from TRBV7-2 and TRBJ2-2; no definite D call. Trimming took off 1 base at V and 0 bases at J, with 9 bases between the two ends. Germline CDR1 reads SGHTA; CDR2 reads FQGNSA. The length of the CDR3 is 16 residues. CDR3 loop: CASSLVVAPNTGELFF. The CDR3 nucleotides read TGTGCCAGCAGCTTAGTGGTGGCCCCGAACACCGGGGAGCTGTTTTTT.

In this sample, this clonotype turned up many times. This chain joins TRBV13 and TRBJ1-1; D unresolved. In germline, CDR1 is PRHDT, CDR2 FYEKMQ (reference sequence). The V and J ends lost 8 bases and 1 base respectively, with 14 bases between them. The CDR3 runs 14 residues. In nucleotides, the CDR3 is TGTGCCAGCCGCAGTAACTCAGGGAACACTGAAGCTTTCTTT. This codes for CASRSNSGNTEAFF.

This clonotype was counted only a few times. The chain joins TRBV14 to TRBJ2-7; 8 nucleotides line up with TRBD2. The CDR3 is 16 amino acids. Per germline, CDR1 SGHDN and CDR2 FVKESK. Trimming removed 1 base from V and 0 bases from J; junction bases left unmatched: 5. This chain's CDR3 is CASSQVSTSVSYEQYF. DNA of the CDR3: TGTGCCAGCAGCCAAGTTTCGACTAGCGTCTCCTACGAGCAGTACTTC.

This clonotype appeared once. The chain couples TRBV6-1 to TRBJ1-5; D perhaps matches TRBD1 (5 bases). With 1 base removed from V and 1 base from J, the gap between germline ends came to 11 bases. The CDR3 spans 16 residues. Germline loops: CDR1 MNHNS, CDR2 SASEGT. In nucleotides, the CDR3 is TGTGCCAGCAGTGAAGTCTGGACAATAAGCAATCAGCCCCAGCATTTT. Translated: CASSEVWTISNQPQHF.

This clonotype was detected a few times. The CDR3 DNA reads as TGTGCCAGCTCACCGATTACGGTGACAGGGACCTCTGGAAACACCATATATTTT. It yields the protein CASSPITVTGTSGNTIYF. This chain links TRBV18 with TRBJ1-3; 7 nucleotides agree with TRBD1. Germline CDR1 reads KGHSH; CDR2 reads LQKENI. This CDR3 region has 18 residues. Trimming cost V 3 bases and J 0 bases; bases outside gene matches: 11.

This clonotype was seen a few times. The rearrangement links TRBV11-2 to TRBJ2-2; no clear D gene. CDR3 length: 15 amino acids. V was shortened by 2 bases and J by 0 bases, with 7 bases between the two germline ends. Germline V gives CDR1 SGHAT, CDR2 FQNNGV. CDR3 DNA sequence: TGTGCCAGCAGCTTAACAGAAGCGAACACCGGGGAGCTGTTTTTT. This sequence encodes CASSLTEANTGELFF.

This clonotype was seen more than once but under ten times. The V and J genes are TRBV7-9 and TRBJ2-4, with a weak D call TRBD2 (5 bases). V lost 5 bases and J lost 6, with 14 bases in between. The CDR3 loop spans 14 amino acids. CDR1 and CDR2 from the germline V gene are SEHNR and FQNEAQ (reference sequence). This CDR3 reads CASSTHAAGNIQYF. The CDR3 DNA sequence: TGTGCCAGCAGCACTCACGCCGCGGGAAACATTCAGTACTTC.

This clonotype has just a few counts. This chain joins TRBV28 and TRBJ2-2; the D gene is possibly TRBD2 (5 bases). CDR1 is MDHEN and CDR2 is SYDVKM in the germline V gene. The CDR3 is made up of 16 amino acids. V lost 6 bases, J lost 1 base, and 15 bases lay in between. The CDR3 nucleotides read TGTGCCAGCAGCCTCCAGACTACCTTGAACACCGGGGAGCTGTTTTTT. The encoded protein is CASSLQTTLNTGELFF.

This clonotype occurred many times. J is TRBJ2-4 and V is TRBV28; TRBD1 matches 7 bases. This CDR3 spans 15 amino acids. The V and J ends lost 6 bases and 3 bases, in that order; junction bases with no gene match: 8. Looked up from germline, CDR1 is MDHEN and CDR2 is SYDVKM. DNA of the CDR3: TGTGCCAGCAGCCACAGGGGAGACGGCAAAAACATTCAGTACTTC. It is translated as CASSHRGDGKNIQYF. The complete variable domain, with remaining parts taken from reference TRBV28 and TRBJ2-4, reads DVKVTQSSRYLVKRTGEKVFLECVQDMDHENMFWYRQDPGLGLRLIYFSYDVKMKEKGDIPEGYSVSREKKERFSLILESASTNQTSMYLCASSHRGDGKNIQYFGAGTRLSVL.